The TCR beta chain described here comes from a study of T-cell memory formation after mild COVID-19. After 5'RACE with constant-segment primers, TCR alpha and TCR beta cDNA libraries carrying sample barcodes and UMIs were obtained. TCRdb re-derived calls from the 5' RACE reads in MiXCR, one entry per CDR3 protein. The sample lists 300,000 to 350,000 distinct CDR3 sequences, over 11% occurring once. Trimming took off 5 bases at V and 6 bases at J, with 13 bases between the two ends. This CDR3 has 13 amino acids. CDR1 and CDR2 from the germline V gene are SGHTA and FQGNSA. The rearrangement uses TRBV7-2 and TRBJ1-2; possibly TRBD1 for D (6 bases). Sequences were obtained from PBMCs or a T cell subset sorted from them (not recorded which). This receptor was identified in a young man who had mild COVID-19 (a few samples of this study predate the infection). Cell type and time point are not known. The CDR3 sequence is CASSVLRQDGYTF. CDR3 in DNA: TGTGCCAGCAGCGTCCTCCGACAGGATGGCTACACCTTC.